The present T cell receptor (beta chain) was sequenced within a study of control samples from healthy donors and cancer patients. V was shortened by 6 bases and J by 9 bases, with 12 bases between the two germline ends. The CDR3 runs to 13 residues. Per germline, CDR1 MNHEY and CDR2 SVGEGT. Clones were read by immunoSEQ multiplex PCR, and TCRdb kept only the in-frame ones, dropping some. The top ten clones hold 13% of a sample with more than 140,000 clones, 85% to 95% of them seen once. The count of this clone is one. The rearrangement joins TRBV6-2 or TRBV6-3 to TRBJ1-6, with a weak D call TRBD1 (6 bases). The clonotype comes from a man aged 40-55 years in good health. Sequencing input: blood. The CDR3 DNA reads TGTGCCAGCAGCTGGGACATTTCTTCACCCCTCCACTTT. Translation gives CASSWDISSPLHF.